A single TCR beta chain is shown here with its context. The target of this receptor is not known. No much larger clonotype is one base removed from it; base qualities were not supplied. The CDR3 regions of human TCRbeta chains were analyzed by immunosequencing. Turning to the authors' computational methods: Repertoire TCRs were matched against a reference library of SARS-CoV-2-specific TCRs generated with the MIRA antigen-specificity platform. Breadth was defined as the fraction of unique TCRs that were SARS-CoV-2-associated. Depth was defined as the fraction of total T cells that were SARS-CoV-2-associated. Using the MIRA data, each spike-specific TCR was assigned both to the spike region to which the TCR was reactive and to a CD4 or CD8 class. Log10-transformed breadth and depth values were compared by one-way ANOVA with Sidak's multiple comparisons tests. TCRdb re-hosts the immuneACCESS table, in-frame sequences only. Its copies lack some clones; in the studies checked, an unresolved V gene accounts for under half of them, and the cause for the rest is not known. D and trimming were read from the DNA, whereas the V and J calls and clone size are those reported in that table. Across this sample there are 100,000 to 140,000 clones, with about nine tenths seen only once. The ten largest clones capture under 9.5% of the sample.

The sample is drawn from a study of T cell responses to AZD1222 COVID-19 vaccine (dated by TCRdb to about 2021). A note on the overall study: A total of 233 trial participants underwent TCR sequencing, of whom about 210 received two doses of AZD1222 and around 25 received two doses of the MenACWY control vaccine. Enrollment into the trials was organized by age into subgroups of 18-55, 56-69 and 70-plus years, and those subgroups contained approximately 150, 30 and 60 TCR-sequenced participants, respectively.

The meaning of the sample's time point label: about 28 days (+/-7) after the second vaccine dose. Because spike-specific TCR depth and breadth did not differ between the two schedules, AZD1222 recipients who got a second dose at roughly 4 weeks were pooled with those who got a second dose at roughly 12 weeks. The vaccinee samples were drawn from two UK trials, COV001 and COV002, one of which was a single-blind randomized controlled phase 2/3 trial testing AZD1222 (ChAdOx1 nCoV-19) in healthy adults. Trial participant PBMC samples were collected at day 0 and day 28 after the second dose for TCRbeta chain sequencing. In the germline V gene, CDR1 corresponds to SGHAT and CDR2 to FQNNGV. V loses 0 bases of germline sequence and J loses 4 bases, and the interval between the two ends is 7 bases. Measured from the cysteine to the phenylalanine, the CDR3 is 14 residues long. The retained sequence is limited to the CDR3, 42 bases, with the frame set at the first base.

Paper-wide results and their limitations: Because no day 14 peak-response samples were available, the repertoires could be characterized only after the peak T cell response. After two AZD1222 doses, spike-specific TCR breadth and depth were significantly higher than at day 0 and than in MenACWY recipients. The whole spike protein was spanned by vaccine-associated CD4 TCRs, and dominant responses were seen in regions 160-218 and 743-854. Reportedly, almost half of the unique spike-specific TCRs recognized epitopes lying outside the regions that are mutated in the B.1.351 and B.1.1.7 variants. Conclusions about previously exposed vaccinees were limited because only six or seven AZD1222 recipients were SARS-CoV-2 seropositive at baseline. Participants were mostly white British and included more females than males, and it was suggested by the authors that clonal diversity may have been underestimated. The 56-69-year group was small, and its depth increase did not reach significance, likely because of low power.

The input for sequencing was peripheral blood, taken 28 days after the second AZD1222 dose. The sequence derives from an adult who received the AZD1222 COVID-19 vaccine. The rearrangement combines TRBV11-2 with TRBJ1-5; TRBD1 is perhaps the D gene, given 6 matching bases. CDR3 loop: CASSLDRGNQPQHF. The bases are TGTGCCAGCAGCTTAGACAGGGGAAATCAGCCCCAGCATTTT.